This T cell receptor beta chain was captured by sequencing in a study of T cells in localized non-small cell lung cancer. Regarding the study as a whole: Uninvolved adjacent lung had the highest recorded T cell clonality, with tumor below it.

Measured with immunoSEQ multiplex PCR; TCRdb has only the in-frame clones, and not every one. The top ten hold roughly 21% of the sample, which has under 65,000 clones, around 90% seen once. This CDR3 has 14 residues. V lost 5 bases to trimming and J lost 6 bases; unmatched junction nucleotides: 9. Looked up from germline, CDR1 is SGHVS and CDR2 is FQNEAQ. A few counts support this clone. Its antigen remains unknown. The genes are TRBV7-8 and TRBJ1-1; 7 bases fit TRBD1. Specimen: peripheral blood, collected before any cancer treatment. This clonotype was obtained from a man between 40 and 69 years old with stage I squamous cell lung carcinoma. As DNA, the CDR3 is TGTGCCAGCAGCCAGTGGACAGGAAGGTCTGAAGCTTTCTTT. It yields the protein CASSQWTGRSEAFF.